This TCR beta chain emerged from a study of early T cells in non-severe SARS-CoV-2 infection. Looking at the study overall: Sequenced material consisted of bulk RNA (from unsorted whole blood), and chains were unpaired.

Germline V CDR1 and CDR2: SQVTM, ANQGSEA. This CDR3 comprises 13 residues. V was trimmed by 5 bases and J by 0 bases, leaving 10 bases between them. Individual cDNA molecules each received unique molecular identifiers attached to them. TCRdb used MiXCR to reprocess the 5' RACE reads, holding one entry per CDR3 protein. The sample lists approximately 32,000 distinct CDR3 sequences, roughly 7.2% occurring once. This clonotype came up a few times. What it binds is not known. Regarding the study as a whole: There was a bias toward anti-spike CD8 responses in VDJdb matching, which missed private and CD4 specificities.

The sample was whole blood. The genes are TRBV29-1 and TRBJ1-1; possibly TRBD1 for D (5 bases). The TCR sequence derives from an adult who was a healthcare worker with PCR-confirmed SARS-CoV-2 infection or an uninfected control (not recorded which). Here the CDR3 DNA reads TGCAGCGTTAACAGGCATCTGAACACTGAAGCTTTCTTT. Translated: CSVNRHLNTEAFF.